The 15 T cell receptor beta chains given below trace back to one sample, sequenced in a study of cytomegalovirus exposure and HLA in healthy donors. A multiplex PCR was run with 60 Vbeta primers and 13 Jbeta primers. The repertoire was sequenced with immunoSEQ multiplex PCR; TCRdb's copy has only in-frame clones and lacks some. Of 150,000 to 200,000 clones in the sample, around four fifths were seen once. Material for sequencing was PBMCs. Receptor source: a man aged 18 to 30 in good health and CMV-seronegative.

The chain employs TRBV6-5 and TRBJ2-1; D not certain. This CDR3 is built from 15 residues. The ends were cut back, 4 bases at V and 5 bases at J, with 15 bases in the middle. CDR1 and CDR2 (germline): MNHEY, SVGAGI. As DNA, the CDR3 is TGTGCCAGCAGTTCCTTCGCGGTACACAACAATGAGCAGTTCTTC. Amino acid sequence: CASSSFAVHNNEQFF.

The V and J genes are TRBV5-4 and TRBJ1-1; D ambiguous. With 5 bases removed from V and 6 bases from J, the gap between germline ends came to 14 bases. This CDR3 spans 13 amino acids. Germline CDR1 reads SGHNT; CDR2 reads YYREEE (reference sequence). The CDR3 region is CASSLTESAEAFF. CDR3 nucleotides: TGTGCCAGCAGTCTAACCGAGAGTGCTGAAGCTTTCTTT.

This chain uses TRBV19 with TRBJ2-3, with 7 bases lining up with TRBD2. The germline gives CDR1 LNHDA, CDR2 SQIVND (reference sequence). The CDR3 consists of 14 residues. V gave up 10 bases and J gave up 8 bases; unmatched junction bases: 15. CDR3 in DNA: TGTGCCACCTCGCCCGCCGGGCCGGGGGGTACGCAGTATTTT. Residues: CATSPAGPGGTQYF.

V usage is TRBV7-8 and J usage is TRBJ1-3, with D maybe TRBD1 (6 bases). The germline CDR1 and CDR2 sequences are SGHVS and FQNEAQ. V lost 4 bases to trimming and J lost 4 bases, with 11 bases between them. The CDR3 loop spans 14 amino acids. This CDR3 reads CASSSAGTGNTIYF. In nucleotides, the CDR3 is TGTGCCAGCAGCTCCGCAGGGACAGGAAACACCATATATTTT.

This clone was observed once. The V gene is TRBV27, the J gene TRBJ1-2; a weak D match, TRBD1 (5 bases). Per the germline V gene, CDR1 is MNHEY and CDR2 is SMNVEV (reference sequence). The V end lost 3 bases, the J end lost 0 bases, and 8 bases lay between the germline ends. The CDR3 totals 14 residues. The CDR3 spells CASSFRVPNYGYTF. The CDR3 bases are TGTGCCAGCAGTTTCAGGGTCCCTAACTATGGCTACACCTTC.

V and J are TRBV6-1 and TRBJ2-2; the match to TRBD2 covers 9 bases. V was pared by 7 bases and J by 3 bases, with 6 bases of the junction left unmatched. There are 15 residues in the CDR3. Germline V gives CDR1 MNHNS, CDR2 SASEGT. CDR3 DNA sequence: TGTGCCAGCACCCAAGCGGGGGGTTACACCGGGGAGCTGTTTTTT. This encodes CASTQAGGYTGELFF.

The chain uses TRBV7-8 and TRBJ2-5; D is possibly TRBD2 (5 bases). Trimming removed 1 base from V and 3 bases from J, with 18 bases in between. CDR1 and CDR2 from the germline V gene are SGHVS and FQNEAQ. This CDR3 has 17 residues. The CDR3 sequence is CASSLVEVIGMKETQYF. The CDR3 bases are TGTGCCAGCAGCTTAGTGGAGGTTATCGGTATGAAAGAGACCCAGTACTTC.

As for this clone: Additional DNA sequences in this sample encode the identical CDR3. This sequence joins TRBV28 and TRBJ1-5, with D possibly being TRBD1 (6 bases). Germline CDR1 MDHEN, CDR2 SYDVKM. V was shortened by 7 bases and J by 6 bases, with 13 bases between the two germline ends. The CDR3 consists of 13 residues. Here the CDR3 reads CASKMGASQPQHF. Written as DNA, the CDR3 is TGTGCCAGCAAGATGGGGGCTAGTCAGCCCCAGCATTTT.

V usage is TRBV19 and J usage is TRBJ1-2; D not resolved. V lost 3 bases and J lost 4, with 12 bases in between. CDR3 length: 14 amino acids. CDR1 LNHDA and CDR2 SQIVND come from the germline V gene (reference sequence). DNA for the CDR3: TGTGCCAGTAGTATTGGAGCTCTCGGCTATGGCTACACCTTC. Protein: CASSIGALGYGYTF.

This sequence joins TRBV19 and TRBJ2-7; TRBD2 agrees at 8 bases. The CDR3 has 15 residues. From germline, CDR1 is LNHDA and CDR2 SQIVND (reference sequence). Unmatched junction bases numbered 11, after V lost 10 bases and J lost 0 bases. The CDR3 is CATTTRGGFSYEQYF. CDR3 nucleotide sequence: TGTGCCACCACTACTCGGGGGGGCTTCTCCTACGAGCAGTACTTC.

J is TRBJ2-2 and V is TRBV2, with D perhaps matching TRBD2 (6 bases). Per germline, CDR1 SNHLY and CDR2 FYNNEI. V was cut by 5 bases and J by 0 bases, with 13 bases left in between. This CDR3 comprises 16 residues. The CDR3 sequence: CASSSSSAPNTGELFF. CDR3 in DNA: TGTGCCAGCAGTTCCTCTAGCGCCCCGAACACCGGGGAGCTGTTTTTT.

The chain is built from TRBV7-2 and TRBJ2-3, with 8 bases matching TRBD1. CDR1 and CDR2 from the germline V gene are SGHTA and FQGNSA. The CDR3 consists of 15 residues. With 5 bases clipped from V and 6 bases from J, the junction kept 10 bases outside the gene matches. The DNA of the CDR3 is TGTGCCAGCAGCCGGGACAGGAGCCCATTGGATACGCAGTATTTT. This encodes CASSRDRSPLDTQYF.

This clone was observed a single time. The genes are TRBV6-5 and TRBJ2-1, with 7 bases that match TRBD1. V shed 6 bases, J shed 3 bases, and the junction held 8 bases outside the gene matches. CDR1 is MNHEY, CDR2 SVGAGI, per germline. This CDR3 has 15 amino acids. The CDR3 reads CASSPRDRLYNEQFF. As DNA, the CDR3 is TGTGCCAGCAGCCCCCGGGACAGACTCTACAATGAGCAGTTCTTC.

This sequence joins TRBV30 and TRBJ1-1; D may be TRBD1 (5 bases). The CDR3 has 15 residues. Trimming left V 2 bases short and J 3 bases short, with 16 bases between. Germline CDR1 is GTSNPN and CDR2 is SVGIG (reference sequence). CDR3 sequence reads: CAWSIRAGLYTEAFF. The CDR3 region has the DNA TGTGCCTGGAGTATCAGAGCGGGGCTGTACACTGAAGCTTTCTTT.

V is TRBV19 and J is TRBJ2-1, with 8 positions matching TRBD2. The V gene's germline CDR1 is LNHDA and CDR2 SQIVND (reference sequence). J lost 5 bases, V lost 7 bases, and 13 bases had no gene match. The CDR3 covers 16 residues. CDR3 nucleotides: TGTGCCAGTAAGCCCACGGGAGGGGGGCCTAACAATGAGCAGTTCTTC. Translated, it gives CASKPTGGGPNNEQFF.